Below are 14 T cell receptor beta chains sequenced from a single sample in a study of CD8+CD57+ T cells in acquired aplastic anemia. Both TCR beta VDJ combination and CDR3 sequence profiling were carried out. Genomic DNA was the template for this profiling. From the reads, TCRdb called clonotypes with MiXCR, one entry per CDR3 protein. The top ten hold less than 20% of the sample, which has hundreds of thousands of distinct CDR3 sequences, about half seen once. The patients chosen for sequencing had shown expansion of CD8+CD57+ cells (detected by flow cytometry). Input material: sorted CD4+, CD8+, or CD8+CD57+ T cells (not recorded which) from PBMCs. These TCRs come from a human donor with aplastic anemia.

V gene TRBV19 combines with J gene TRBJ1-1; TRBD1 might be the D (5 bases). CDR1 is LNHDA, CDR2 SQIVND, per germline (reference sequence). CDR3 length equals 14 residues. V was clipped by 3 bases and J by 5 bases, with 13 bases between them. The CDR3: CASSIFREGTEAFF. The CDR3, as DNA: TGTGCCAGTAGTATCTTTCGCGAGGGGACTGAAGCTTTCTTT. The variable domain in full, completed from reference TRBV19 and TRBJ1-1, reads DGGITQSPKYLFRKEGQNVTLSCEQNLNHDAMYWYRQDPGQGLRLIYYSQIVNDFQKGDIAEGYSVSREKKESFPLTVTSAQKNPTAFYLCASSIFREGTEAFFGQGTRLTVV.

The chain carries TRBV5-8 and TRBJ2-7, with D possibly being TRBD2 (6 bases). The CDR3 sequence is 13 residues long. From germline, CDR1 is SGHTS and CDR2 YDEGEE. The V end was cut by 4 bases, the J end by 7 bases, with 15 bases between. CDR3 DNA sequence: TGTGCCAGCAGCCGGGACTGGGCAGGGGAGCAGTACTTC. Protein sequence: CASSRDWAGEQYF.

Concerning this clonotype itself: A much larger clone lies a single base off, so this may be a read error. The chain is built from TRBV12-3 or TRBV12-4 and TRBJ1-1; maybe TRBD1 (5 bases). There are 14 residues in the CDR3. V shed 6 bases and J shed 3 bases, with 14 bases lying between them. Here the CDR3 DNA reads TGTGCCAGCAGGTCCGGGGGGGTACACACTGAAGCTTTCTTT. It yields the protein CASRSGGVHTEAFF.

This clonotype was recorded many times. V and J are TRBV7-9 and TRBJ2-3; tentatively, D is TRBD1 or TRBD2 (6 bases each). The CDR3 sequence is 13 residues long. The V gene's germline CDR1 is SEHNR and CDR2 FQNEAQ (reference sequence). V dropped 4 bases and J dropped 6 bases, with 11 bases sitting between them. Here the CDR3 reads CASSSSGADTQYF. As DNA, the CDR3 is TGTGCCAGCAGCTCTTCGGGGGCGGATACGCAGTATTTT.

The rearrangement links TRBV9 to TRBJ1-2; D call uncertain. CDR1 SGDLS and CDR2 YYNGEE come from the germline V gene. The CDR3 spans 15 residues. Trimming stripped 1 base from V and 3 bases from J, with 13 bases between. The CDR3 region is CASSVMDGGDYGYTF. In DNA form, the CDR3 reads TGTGCCAGCAGCGTAATGGACGGCGGGGACTATGGCTACACCTTC.

The chain carries TRBV15 and TRBJ1-2; a weak D match, TRBD1 (5 bases). V was pared by 5 bases and J by 4 bases, with 20 bases between. Germline V gene data show CDR1 as LNHNV and CDR2 as YYDKDF (reference sequence). This CDR3 is built from 16 residues. The CDR3 reads CATSYLGTRRIYGYTF. CDR3 nucleotides: TGTGCCACCAGCTACCTGGGGACCAGGCGGATCTATGGCTACACCTTC.

This clonotype appeared many times. The chain joins TRBV18 to TRBJ2-7; TRBD1 agrees at 8 bases. The J segment lost 5 bases and the V segment lost 6 bases, leaving 6 bases of the junction unmatched. CDR1 KGHSH and CDR2 LQKENI come from the germline V gene. The length of the CDR3 is 13 residues. The CDR3, as DNA: TGTGCCAGCTCGCCCACGACAGGGGACGAGCAGTACTTC. Translation gives CASSPTTGDEQYF.

The chain recombines TRBV20-1 with TRBJ2-2, with D maybe TRBD2 (5 bases). Trimming left V 6 bases short and J 4 bases short, with 18 bases between. This CDR3 contains 15 residues. Germline V gene data show CDR1 as DFQATT and CDR2 as SNEGSKA (reference sequence). The CDR3 DNA sequence: TGCAGTGCCAAACGAGAGGGCCGTAGCACCGGGGAGCTGTTTTTT. It is translated as CSAKREGRSTGELFF.

Notes on this clonotype: A much larger clone lies a single base off, so this may be a read error. The chain carries TRBV5-1 and TRBJ1-1; TRBD1 matches at 12 bases. Germline values: CDR1 SGHRS, CDR2 YFSETQ. The length of the CDR3 is 17 residues. The CDR3 reads CASLGTGGEVRNTKAFF. The DNA of the CDR3 is TGCGCCAGCCTGGGGACAGGGGGCGAAGTTAGGAACACTAAAGCTTTCTTT.

This clonotype was recorded many times. The V and J genes are TRBV18 and TRBJ2-7; 7 nucleotides match TRBD1. This CDR3 comprises 14 residues. Trimming cost V 5 bases and J 4 bases; bases outside gene matches: 8. From germline, CDR1 is KGHSH and CDR2 LQKENI. CDR3 nucleotide sequence: TGTGCCAGCTCAGAATCCGGGACAGCGTACGAGCAGTACTTC. This sequence encodes CASSESGTAYEQYF.

This clonotype was counted many times. The V and J genes are TRBV7-8 and TRBJ1-3; D unresolved. V was shortened by 5 bases and J by 0 bases, with 17 bases between the two germline ends. The germline CDR1 and CDR2 sequences are SGHVS and FQNEAQ. The CDR3 contains 17 residues. For the CDR3, the DNA is TGTGCCAGCAGCCGAACACCCTCCATGATCTCTGGAAACACCATATATTTT. It encodes CASSRTPSMISGNTIYF.

On this clonotype itself: A much larger clone is a single base away; this may be a read error. The chain employs TRBV5-1 and TRBJ1-3; D unclear. CDR1 SGHRS and CDR2 YFSETQ come from the germline V gene. The CDR3 runs to 15 residues. This chain's CDR3 is CASSLEGFSGSTIYF. The CDR3 DNA is TGCGCCAGCAGCTTGGAGGGTTTCTCTGGAAGCACCATATATTTT.

The chain employs TRBV9 and TRBJ2-3; tentatively, D is TRBD2 (6 bases). The CDR3 spans 18 residues. Germline V gene lookup returns CDR1 SGDLS and CDR2 YYNGEE. The V end was cut by 0 bases, the J end by 5 bases, with 22 bases between. DNA of the CDR3: TGTGCCAGCAGCGTAGAGATCTTGTCCGGGAGTATTGGAGATACGCAGTATTTT. It encodes CASSVEILSGSIGDTQYF.

The rearrangement uses TRBV15 and TRBJ1-1; D is ambiguous. CDR3 length: 12 residues. The V gene lost 0 bases and the J gene lost 6 bases, with 5 bases spanning the gap. Germline V gives CDR1 LNHNV, CDR2 YYDKDF (reference sequence). For the CDR3, the DNA is TGTGCCACCAGCAGAGATCTCGCTGAAGCTTTCTTT. Translated: CATSRDLAEAFF.